Listed here are 13 T cell receptor beta chains from one sample, sequenced in a study of response to subunit inactivated influenza vaccine. A single record per CDR3 protein comes from TCRdb applying MiXCR to the RT-PCR reads. The sample lists under 200,000 distinct CDR3 sequences, about an eighth occurring once. This sample was shared with a second study, whose subject was T cells expressing NK-cell markers. As that study records: Beta-chain TCR cDNA was generated via 5'RACE template switching with UMIs.

Sequencing was performed on CD8+ T cells sorted from PBMCs, taken 11 to 12 days after vaccination. The receptors stem from a man aged 50 to 60 who received an inactivated influenza vaccine.

Note on this clonotype: A much larger clone is a single base away; this may be a read error. The chain is built from TRBV27 and TRBJ2-3; 7 bases are a match to TRBD2. The CDR3 is 15 residues long. CDR1 is MNHEY and CDR2 is SMNVEV in the germline V gene (reference sequence). The J segment lost 1 base and the V segment lost 2 bases, leaving 3 bases of the junction unmatched. CDR3 sequence reads: CASSLGTTGTDTQYF. For the CDR3, the DNA is TGTGCCAGCAGTTTAGGGACTACCGGCACAGATACGCAGTATTTT.

This clonotype came up a few times. The rearrangement joins TRBV7-9 to TRBJ2-3; D remains ambiguous. The CDR3 spans 17 residues. Trimming cost V 1 base and J 0 bases, with 14 bases left between them. Germline values: CDR1 SEHNR, CDR2 FQNEAQ (reference sequence). The CDR3 here is CASSLGLTMDSTDTQYF. CDR3 DNA sequence: TGTGCCAGCAGCTTAGGTCTGACGATGGATAGCACAGATACGCAGTATTTT.

The gene calls are TRBV6-1 and TRBJ2-7; 12 nucleotides match TRBD2. Per the germline V gene, CDR1 is MNHNS and CDR2 is SASEGT. Losses at the gene ends were 6 bases for V and 6 bases for J; bases not matched to a gene: 12. The CDR3 covers 16 residues. This CDR3 is CASSPSSGRARFEQYF. The CDR3 DNA reads as TGTGCCAGCAGCCCATCTAGCGGGAGGGCTCGGTTCGAGCAGTACTTC.

The V and J genes are TRBV4-3 and TRBJ2-1, with 9 positions matching TRBD2. The CDR3 is 17 residues long. Germline trimming cut 0 bases from V and 7 bases from J; bases unmatched to any gene: 10. Germline V gives CDR1 LGHNA, CDR2 YSLEER. In DNA, the CDR3 is TGCGCCAGCAGCCAAGATCTCCGCGGGGGGGCCTTAAATGAGCAGTTCTTC. Translation gives CASSQDLRGGALNEQFF.

The V and J genes are TRBV7-9 and TRBJ2-5; no clear D gene. Looked up from germline, CDR1 is SEHNR and CDR2 is FQNEAQ (reference sequence). CDR3 size: 14 residues. Trimming cost V 1 base and J 5 bases, with 11 bases left between them. The CDR3 nucleotides are TGTGCCAGCAGCTTAGGGCCACTCGGGGAGACCCAGTACTTC. Protein: CASSLGPLGETQYF. The full variable domain, its missing parts supplied by reference TRBV7-9 and TRBJ2-5, is DTGVSQNPRHKITKRGQNVTFRCDPISEHNRLYWYRQTLGQGPEFLTYFQNEAQLEKSRLLSDRFSAERPKGSFSTLEIQRTEQGDSAMYLCASSLGPLGETQYFGPGTRLLVL.

V and J are TRBV7-2 and TRBJ1-2, with 10 bases matching TRBD1. Trimming removed 0 bases from V and 5 bases from J; junction bases left unmatched: 6. Germline V gene data show CDR1 as SGHTA and CDR2 as FQGNSA. CDR3 length equals 16 residues. The CDR3 here is CASSLAVTGGLYGYTF. DNA for the CDR3: TGTGCCAGCAGCTTAGCGGTGACAGGGGGCCTGTATGGCTACACCTTC.

There are many counts of this clonotype. J is TRBJ2-3 and V is TRBV5-1; no clear D. The CDR3 is 14 residues long. Germline CDR1 reads SGHRS; CDR2 reads YFSETQ. V lost 2 bases and J 1 base, leaving 8 bases between the germline ends. The CDR3 spells CASSFNLGTDTQYF. As DNA, the CDR3 is TGCGCCAGCAGCTTTAATTTGGGCACAGATACGCAGTATTTT.

This clonotype appeared a few times. DNA for the CDR3: TGTGCCAGCTTGAAGCCACCCAAAGCTTTCTTT. It codes for CASLKPPKAFF. The rearrangement uses TRBV6-6 and TRBJ1-1; D call uncertain. CDR1 and CDR2 from the germline V gene are MNHNY and SVGAGI (reference sequence). The CDR3 spans 11 residues. V lost 8 bases and J lost 9, with 13 bases in between.

V gene TRBV6-2 or TRBV6-3 combines with J gene TRBJ2-7, with 7 bases fitting TRBD2. V lost 2 bases and J lost 0; bases outside the gene matches: 7. The CDR3 extends over 16 amino acids. Germline CDR1 and CDR2: MNHEY and SVGEGT. CDR3 sequence (DNA): TGTGCCAGCAGTTACCGATTAGCGGGTTCCTCCTACGAGCAGTACTTC. This sequence encodes CASSYRLAGSSYEQYF.

This sequence joins TRBV12-3 or TRBV12-4 and TRBJ2-7, with 11 bases matching TRBD2. With 1 base clipped from V and 7 bases from J, the junction kept 3 bases outside the gene matches. The CDR3 consists of 14 residues. The CDR3 coding sequence is TGTGCCAGCAGTTTAGGTGGGACTAGCGGAGAGCAGTACTTC. Translation: CASSLGGTSGEQYF.

This clonotype was seen only a few times. This chain uses TRBV6-5 with TRBJ2-2; a weak D match, TRBD2 (6 bases). The CDR3 spans 15 residues. Trimming took off 0 bases at V and 7 bases at J, with 12 bases between the two ends. Germline V CDR1 and CDR2: MNHEY, SVGAGI. The CDR3 spells CASSYSWGELGELFF. CDR3 bases: TGTGCCAGCAGTTACTCATGGGGGGAACTCGGGGAGCTGTTTTTT.

At least ten counts were recorded for this clonotype. J is TRBJ2-7 and V is TRBV27, with 9 bases that match TRBD2. V gave up 0 bases and J gave up 3 bases; unmatched junction bases: 0. In germline, CDR1 is MNHEY, CDR2 SMNVEV (reference sequence). The CDR3 is made up of 14 amino acids. CDR3 nucleotide sequence: TGTGCCAGCAGTTTATCAGCGGGAGGCTACGAGCAGTACTTC. Translation gives CASSLSAGGYEQYF.

This clonotype has more than one count but fewer than ten. This sequence joins TRBV28 and TRBJ1-2; D is possibly TRBD1 (6 bases). Germline V gene sequence: CDR1 MDHEN, CDR2 SYDVKM. Trimming cost V 5 bases and J 3 bases, with 19 bases left between them. This CDR3 spans 16 amino acids. DNA of the CDR3: TGTGCCAGCAGTCTACAGGGTTTCTTTTCTTACTATGGCTACACCTTC. Translating gives CASSLQGFFSYYGYTF.